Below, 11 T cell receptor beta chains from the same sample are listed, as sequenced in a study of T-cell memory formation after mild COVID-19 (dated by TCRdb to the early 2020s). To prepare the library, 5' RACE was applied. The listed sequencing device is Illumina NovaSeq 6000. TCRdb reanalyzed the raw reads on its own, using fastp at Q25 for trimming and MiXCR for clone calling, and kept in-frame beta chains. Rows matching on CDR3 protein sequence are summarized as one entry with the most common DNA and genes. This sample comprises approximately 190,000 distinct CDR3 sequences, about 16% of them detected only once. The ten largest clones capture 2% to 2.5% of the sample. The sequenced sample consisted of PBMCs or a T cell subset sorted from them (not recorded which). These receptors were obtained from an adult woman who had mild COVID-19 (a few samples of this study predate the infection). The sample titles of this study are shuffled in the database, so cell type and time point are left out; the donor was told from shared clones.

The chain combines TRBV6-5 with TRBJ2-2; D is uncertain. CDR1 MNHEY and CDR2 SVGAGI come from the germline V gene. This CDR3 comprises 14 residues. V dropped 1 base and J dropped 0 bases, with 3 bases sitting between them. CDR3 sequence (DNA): TGTGCCAGCAGTTACTATCCGAACACCGGGGAGCTGTTTTTT. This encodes CASSYYPNTGELFF.

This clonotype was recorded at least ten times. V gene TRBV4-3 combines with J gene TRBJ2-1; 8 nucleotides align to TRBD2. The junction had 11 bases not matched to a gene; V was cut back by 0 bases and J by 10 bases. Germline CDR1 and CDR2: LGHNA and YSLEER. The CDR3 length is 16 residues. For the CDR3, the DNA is TGCGCCAGCAGCCAAGATCCCGGGGGGGGCCCCTTCGAGCAGTTCTTC. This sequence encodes CASSQDPGGGPFEQFF.

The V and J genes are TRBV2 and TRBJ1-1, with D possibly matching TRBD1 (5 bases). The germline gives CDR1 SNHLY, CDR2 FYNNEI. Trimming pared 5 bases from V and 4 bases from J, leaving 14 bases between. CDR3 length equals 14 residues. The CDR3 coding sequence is TGTGCCAGCAGTAAGGAAAAAGGGGCCACTGAAGCTTTCTTT. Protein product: CASSKEKGATEAFF.

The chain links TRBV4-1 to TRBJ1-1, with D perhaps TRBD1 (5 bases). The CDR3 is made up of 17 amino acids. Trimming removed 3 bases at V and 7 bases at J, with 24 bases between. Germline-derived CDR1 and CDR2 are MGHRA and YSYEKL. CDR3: CASSQGEGRGVSGEAFF. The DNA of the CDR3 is TGCGCCAGCAGCCAGGGGGAAGGGAGGGGAGTTAGCGGTGAAGCTTTCTTT.

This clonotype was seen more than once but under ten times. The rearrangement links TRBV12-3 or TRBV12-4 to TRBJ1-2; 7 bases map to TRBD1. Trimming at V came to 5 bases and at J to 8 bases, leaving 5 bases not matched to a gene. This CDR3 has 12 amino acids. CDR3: CASSRGRGGYTF. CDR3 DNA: TGTGCCAGCAGTCGCGGCAGGGGGGGCTACACCTTC.

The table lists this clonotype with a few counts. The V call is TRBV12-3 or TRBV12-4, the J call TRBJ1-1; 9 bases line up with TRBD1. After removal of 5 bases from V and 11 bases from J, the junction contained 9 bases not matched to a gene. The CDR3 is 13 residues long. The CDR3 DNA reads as TGTGCCAGCAGTCTACAGGGGGCGGTGGGGGCTTTCTTT. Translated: CASSLQGAVGAFF.

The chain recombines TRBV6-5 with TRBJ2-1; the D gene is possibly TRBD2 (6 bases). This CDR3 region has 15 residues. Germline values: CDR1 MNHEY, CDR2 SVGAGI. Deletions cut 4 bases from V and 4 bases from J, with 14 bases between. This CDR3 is CASSSQTSGYNEQFF. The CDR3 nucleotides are TGTGCCAGCAGTTCCCAGACTAGTGGATACAATGAGCAGTTCTTC.

The CDR3 coding sequence is TGTGCCAGCAGCTTAGGACAGGGGCTCGACTATGGCTACACCTTC. Translated, it gives CASSLGQGLDYGYTF. This chain joins TRBV7-9 and TRBJ1-2, with 8 bases that match TRBD1. Losses at the gene ends were 1 base for V and 3 bases for J; bases not matched to a gene: 4. CDR3 size: 15 residues. Germline V gives CDR1 SEHNR, CDR2 FQNEAQ (reference sequence).

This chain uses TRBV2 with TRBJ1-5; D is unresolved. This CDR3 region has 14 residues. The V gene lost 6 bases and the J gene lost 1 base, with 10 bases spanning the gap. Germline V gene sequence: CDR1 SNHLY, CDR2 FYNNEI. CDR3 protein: CASRTRWSNQPQHF. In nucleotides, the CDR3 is TGTGCCAGCAGGACCCGGTGGAGCAATCAGCCCCAGCATTTT.

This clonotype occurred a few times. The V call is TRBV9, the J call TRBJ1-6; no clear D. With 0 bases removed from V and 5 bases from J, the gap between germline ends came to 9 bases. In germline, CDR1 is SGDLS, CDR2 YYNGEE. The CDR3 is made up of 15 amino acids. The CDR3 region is CASSVGWEHNSPLHF. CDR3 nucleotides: TGTGCCAGCAGCGTAGGATGGGAACATAATTCACCCCTCCACTTT.

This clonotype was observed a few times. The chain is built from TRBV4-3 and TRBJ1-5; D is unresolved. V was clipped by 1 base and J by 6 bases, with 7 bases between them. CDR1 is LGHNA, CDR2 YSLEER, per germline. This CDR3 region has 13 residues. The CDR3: CASSQARGQPQHF. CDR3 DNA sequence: TGCGCCAGCAGCCAAGCGCGAGGTCAGCCCCAGCATTTT.